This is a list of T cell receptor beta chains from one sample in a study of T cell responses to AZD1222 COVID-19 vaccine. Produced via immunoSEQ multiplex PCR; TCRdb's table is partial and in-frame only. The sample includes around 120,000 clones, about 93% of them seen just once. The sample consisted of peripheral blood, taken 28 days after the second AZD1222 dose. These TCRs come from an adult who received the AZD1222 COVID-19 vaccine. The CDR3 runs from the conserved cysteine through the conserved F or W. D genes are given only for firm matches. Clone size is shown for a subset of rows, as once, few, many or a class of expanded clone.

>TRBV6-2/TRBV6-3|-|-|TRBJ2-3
TGTGCCAGCAGTGCTACCCCCACTAGCACAGATACGCAGTATTTT
CASSATPTSTDTQYF
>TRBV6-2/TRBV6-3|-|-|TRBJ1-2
TGTGCCAGCAGCCCAACTCAGGGTCCGACGTCGGGAGGCTACACCTTC
CASSPTQGPTSGGYTF
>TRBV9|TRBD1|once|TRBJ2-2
TGTGCCAGCAGCGCGTCGTCCCCGGGACAGGGAAAACGCGGGGAGCTGTTTTTT
CASSASSPGQGKRGELFF
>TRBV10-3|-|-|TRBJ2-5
TGTGCCATCAGTGTAAATGCCCTCGGGGAGACCCAGTACTTC
CAISVNALGETQYF
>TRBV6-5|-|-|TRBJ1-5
TGTGCCAGCATCCCCGGGAACCTCGACGGGGCCCAGCATTTT
CASIPGNLDGAQHF
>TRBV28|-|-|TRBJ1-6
TGTGCCAGCAGTTTATTTCGGGATTCACCCCTCCACTTT
CASSLFRDSPLHF
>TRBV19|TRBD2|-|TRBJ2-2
TGTGCCAGTAGTATCCCACTAGCGGGTAACACCGGGGAGCTGTTTTTT
CASSIPLAGNTGELFF
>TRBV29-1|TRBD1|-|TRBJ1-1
TGCAGCGTTGAAGGGACAGGGTTTGGCGGAGCTTTCTTT
CSVEGTGFGGAFF
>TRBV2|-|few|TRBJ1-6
TGTGCCAGCTCCCTCGCGCAAGCGGGGGGCGAATCACCCCTCCACTTT
CASSLAQAGGESPLHF
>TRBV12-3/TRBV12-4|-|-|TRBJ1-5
TGTGCTAGCAGCCCTTTACGAGATCAGCCCCAGCATTTT
CASSPLRDQPQHF
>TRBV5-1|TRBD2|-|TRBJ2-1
TGCGCCAGCAGCCCTCACGGGGGGTGGGAGCTCTTC
CASSPHGGWELF
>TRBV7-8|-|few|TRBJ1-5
TGTGCCAGCAGCGGATCAGGGGCTCAGCCCCAGCATTTT
CASSGSGAQPQHF
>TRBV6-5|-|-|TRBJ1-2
TGTGCCAGCAAAGAGGGGACCTATGGCTACACCTTC
CASKEGTYGYTF
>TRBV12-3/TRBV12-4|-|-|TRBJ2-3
TGTGCCAGCAGTTTCTTCAGCACAGATACGCAGTATTTT
CASSFFSTDTQYF
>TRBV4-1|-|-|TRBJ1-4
TGCGCCAGCAGCCCCCCTCGACCGTCTGAAAAACTGTTTTTT
CASSPPRPSEKLFF
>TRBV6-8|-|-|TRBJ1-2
TGTGCCAGCAGTCTAAGAGATTACGGCTACACCTTC
CASSLRDYGYTF
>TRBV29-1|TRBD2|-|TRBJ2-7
TGCAGCGTTCTTGGCAGGGAGGGAAGCGAGCAGTACTTC
CSVLGREGSEQYF
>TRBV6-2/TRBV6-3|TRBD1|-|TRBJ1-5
TGTGCCAGCAGTTTCGATTTTTCGGGACCCTACAGGGGGAATCAGCCCCAGCATTTT
CASSFDFSGPYRGNQPQHF
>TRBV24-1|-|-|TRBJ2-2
TGTGCCACCAGTGATCGCCGGGCTCCAAACACCGGGGAGCTGTTTTTT
CATSDRRAPNTGELFF
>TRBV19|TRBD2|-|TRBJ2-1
TGTGCCAGTAGTGGGTCTCGCGGGAGATACAATGAGCAGTTCTTC
CASSGSRGRYNEQFF
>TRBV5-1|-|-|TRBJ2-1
TGCGCCAGCAGCTTGGCCGTGGGAGTGGGTTACAATGAGCAGTTCTTC
CASSLAVGVGYNEQFF
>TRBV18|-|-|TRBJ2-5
TGTGCCAGCACGAACAGGGAGACCCAGTACTTC
CASTNRETQYF
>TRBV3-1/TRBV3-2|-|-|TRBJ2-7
TGTGCCAGCAGCCAAGATGTAGGAAGCTCCGAGCAGTACTTC
CASSQDVGSSEQYF
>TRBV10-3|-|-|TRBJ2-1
TGTGCCATCAGTGAGTCACGGTCCGAGAGATACAATGAGCAGTTCTTC
CAISESRSERYNEQFF
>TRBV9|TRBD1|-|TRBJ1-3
TGTGCCAGCAGCTTTGGACAGGGCCACTCTGGAAACACCATATATTTT
CASSFGQGHSGNTIYF
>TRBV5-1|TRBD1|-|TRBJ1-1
TGCGCCAGCAGCTCCATCCAGGGGGCTGACACTGAAGCTTTCTTT
CASSSIQGADTEAFF
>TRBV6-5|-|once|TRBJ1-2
TGTGTCTTTGACACCCCTGGCTACACCTTC
CVFDTPGYTF
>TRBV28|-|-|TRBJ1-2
TGTGCCAGCAGTTTCTCGAACTATGGCTACACCTTC
CASSFSNYGYTF
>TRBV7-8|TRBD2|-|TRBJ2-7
TGTGCCAGCAGCCGAAGTGGACTAGCGGGAGGTTTACACGAGCAGTACTTC
CASSRSGLAGGLHEQYF
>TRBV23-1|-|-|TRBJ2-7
TGCGCCAGCAGTCTATGGACTCAACTCTACGAGCAGTACTTC
CASSLWTQLYEQYF
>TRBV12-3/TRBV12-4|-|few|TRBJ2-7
TGTGCCAGCAGTAACGGGGTTCACGAGCAGTACTTC
CASSNGVHEQYF
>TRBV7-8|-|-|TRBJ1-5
TGTGCCAGCAGCTTGGCGGGGGGAAGAAATCAGCCCCAGCATTTT
CASSLAGGRNQPQHF
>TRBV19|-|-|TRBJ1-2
TGTGCCAGTAGTATAGACAGTCTTAGACCCGCAGGTCGCCGGAGTGGCTACACCTTC
CASSIDSLRPAGRRSGYTF
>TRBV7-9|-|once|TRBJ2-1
TGTGCCAGCAGCTTACCACAACAGGGTAGCTCCTACAATGAGCAGTTCTTC
CASSLPQQGSSYNEQFF
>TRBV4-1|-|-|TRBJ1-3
TGCGCCAGCAGCCAAGACCACTCTGGAAACACCATATATTTT
CASSQDHSGNTIYF
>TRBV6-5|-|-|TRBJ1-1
TGTGCCAGCAGTTCGATTAACACTGAAGCTTTCTTT
CASSSINTEAFF
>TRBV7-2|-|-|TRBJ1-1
TGTGCCAGCAGCTTAAGTCCCGGGGTCACTGAAGCTTTCTTT
CASSLSPGVTEAFF
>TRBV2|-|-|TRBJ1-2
TGTGCCAGCAGCTCGGAATTTTATGGCTACACCTTC
CASSSEFYGYTF
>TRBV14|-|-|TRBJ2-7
TGTGCCAGCAGCCAAGATGGTCACCACGAGCAGTACTTC
CASSQDGHHEQYF
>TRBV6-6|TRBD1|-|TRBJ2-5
TGTGCCAGCAGGTATCGGACAGGGTCTCAAGAGACCCAGTACTTC
CASRYRTGSQETQYF
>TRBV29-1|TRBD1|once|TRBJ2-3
TGCAGCGTCCTCCGGGACAGGGACCCAGCAGATACGCAGTATTTT
CSVLRDRDPADTQYF
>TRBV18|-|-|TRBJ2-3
TGTGCCAGCTCACCACTGGGACCGCCCGGGTCGCAGTATTTT
CASSPLGPPGSQYF
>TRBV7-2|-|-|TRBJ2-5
TGTGCCAGCAGCTTAGGGCAAGAGACCCAGTACTTC
CASSLGQETQYF
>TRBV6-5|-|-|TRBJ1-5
TGTGCCAGCAGTCCTGACCGCCGCCGTCAGCCCCAGCATTTT
CASSPDRRRQPQHF
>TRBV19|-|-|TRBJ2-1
TGTGCCAGTAGTATAACCAATGAGCAGTTCTTC
CASSITNEQFF
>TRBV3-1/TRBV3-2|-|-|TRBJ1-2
TGTGCCAGCAGCTTCACTACTCAGGGAGGCTACACCTTC
CASSFTTQGGYTF
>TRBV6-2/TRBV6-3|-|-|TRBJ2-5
TGTGCCAGCAGTCAAACAGGCGTATGGGACTACCAAGAGACCCAGTACTTC
CASSQTGVWDYQETQYF
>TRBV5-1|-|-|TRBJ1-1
TGCGCCAGCAGCGGGGGACCTTTGAACACTGAAGCTTTCTTT
CASSGGPLNTEAFF
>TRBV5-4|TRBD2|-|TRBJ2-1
TGTGCCAGCAGCCTCGGACTAGCGGGAGGGAATGAGCAGTTCTTC
CASSLGLAGGNEQFF
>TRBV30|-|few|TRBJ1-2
TGTGCCCGAGAGTCTAACTATGGCTACACCTTC
CARESNYGYTF
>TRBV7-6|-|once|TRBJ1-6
TGTGCCAGCAGCTTAGCGACGGGATCGAATTCACCCCTCCACTTT
CASSLATGSNSPLHF
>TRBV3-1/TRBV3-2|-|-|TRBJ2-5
TGTGCCAGCAGCCAATCGGGTAGCGGTGGGGAGACCCAGTACTTC
CASSQSGSGGETQYF
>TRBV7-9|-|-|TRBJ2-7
TGTGCCAGCAGCTTAGTCGGCTACGAGCAGTACTTC
CASSLVGYEQYF
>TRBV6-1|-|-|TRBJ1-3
TGTGCCAGCAGTGAATTCCGGACCATATATTTT
CASSEFRTIYF
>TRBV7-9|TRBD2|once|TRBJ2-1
TGTGCCAGCAGACTTAGCGGGAGCTCCTACAATGAGCAGTTCTTC
CASRLSGSSYNEQFF
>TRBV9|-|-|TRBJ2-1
TGTGCCAGCACCGTAACTGGGGCAGCCTACAATGAGCAGTTCTTC
CASTVTGAAYNEQFF
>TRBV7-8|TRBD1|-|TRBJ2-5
TGTGCCAGCAGCCTAGGGACAGGGAATCGGGTGACCCAGTACTTC
CASSLGTGNRVTQYF
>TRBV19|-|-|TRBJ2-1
TGTGCCAGTAGGGGCGGGACCTTCGGGGAGCAGTTCTTC
CASRGGTFGEQFF
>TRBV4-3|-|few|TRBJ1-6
TGCGCCAGCAGCCAAGATCGCACGGTCTATAATTCACCCCTCCACTTT
CASSQDRTVYNSPLHF
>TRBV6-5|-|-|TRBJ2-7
TGTGCCAGCAGTCCTTGGGACAACTCCTACGAGCAGTACTTC
CASSPWDNSYEQYF